This TCR beta chain appears in the sequencing data of a study of cytomegalovirus exposure and HLA in healthy donors. For the study at large: Tens of millions of unique TCRs from HLA-typed donors made up an early data release. Study-wide results and caveats: Using the classifier, cytomegalovirus status was reportedly diagnosed with high specificity and sensitivity.

With 60 Vbeta and 13 Jbeta primers, the PCR was carried out. Using immunoSEQ multiplex PCR, the repertoire was profiled, and TCRdb retains in-frame clones only, with some absent. The sample lists around 100,000 clones, about 76% seen once, with 4.8% in the top ten. Regarding this clone: Its antigen is undetermined.

V gave up 5 bases and J gave up 5 bases, with 18 bases separating them. The germline CDR1 and CDR2 sequences are SEHNR and FQNEAQ (reference sequence). This CDR3 comprises 15 residues. The V call is TRBV7-9, the J call TRBJ1-2; D perhaps matches TRBD1 (6 bases). Sequences were obtained from PBMCs. The receptor comes from a man aged 25 to 45 in good health and CMV-seropositive. CDR3 in amino acids: CASSRALGGPYGYTF. Here the CDR3 DNA reads TGTGCCAGCAGCCGCGCCCTGGGGGGGCCGTATGGCTACACCTTC.